The T cell receptor (beta chain) under discussion was sequenced for a study of vaccination and CD4 T cells after COVID-19. On the study more broadly: Blood was drawn a median 72 days post second dose, range 14 to 241.

In the case of this clonotype: Its antigen is unknown.

Treatment meaning: approximately nine-day PBMC culture with coronavirus spike peptide pools or control peptides (ViraFEST assay). The CDR3 spans 14 residues. The germline V gene has CDR1 SGHNT and CDR2 YYREEE (reference sequence). After removal of 3 bases from V and 4 bases from J, the junction contained 5 bases not matched to a gene. Oncomine TCR Beta short-read sequencing was applied to DNA from cultured CD4+ T cells. Via MiXCR, TCRdb re-called the PCR reads, giving one row per CDR3 protein. The sample has about 15,000 distinct CDR3 sequences, around 50% seen once. Specimen: CD4+ T cells from blood, cultured in vitro. V usage is TRBV5-4 and J usage is TRBJ2-3, with 7 bases aligning to TRBD2. The sequence came from a human donor who had recovered from COVID-19. CDR3 sequence: CASSSPGGPDTQYF. The CDR3 nucleotides are TGTGCCAGCAGCTCCCCGGGGGGACCAGATACGCAGTATTTT.